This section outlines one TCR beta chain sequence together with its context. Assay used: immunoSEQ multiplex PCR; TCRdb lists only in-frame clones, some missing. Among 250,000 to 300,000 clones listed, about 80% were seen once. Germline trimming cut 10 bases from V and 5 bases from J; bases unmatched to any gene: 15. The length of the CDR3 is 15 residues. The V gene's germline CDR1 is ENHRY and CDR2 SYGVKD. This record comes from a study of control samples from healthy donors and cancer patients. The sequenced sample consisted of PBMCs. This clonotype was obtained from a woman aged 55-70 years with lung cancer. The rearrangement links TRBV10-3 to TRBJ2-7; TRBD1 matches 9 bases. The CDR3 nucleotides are TGTGCCAGCACAGGCGTGGGGACAGGGATCGACGAGCAGTACTTC. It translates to CASTGVGTGIDEQYF.